What follows are 32 T cell receptor beta chains derived from one specimen sequenced in a study of CD8 T cells in ankylosing spondylitis. TCRdb passed the 5' RACE reads through MiXCR, listing each CDR3 protein once. The data show about 42,000 distinct CDR3 sequences, with approximately 3.6% seen just once and roughly 4.2% held by the top ten. The sample was blood, either unsorted or a sorted T cell fraction (not recorded which). Receptor source: a female donor with ankylosing spondylitis or in good health (not recorded which).

This clonotype has a count of ten or more. The chain employs TRBV9 and TRBJ1-1; weak D call: TRBD1 (5 bases). Trimming pared 0 bases from V and 5 bases from J, leaving 20 bases between. CDR3 size: 17 residues. The germline V gene has CDR1 SGDLS and CDR2 YYNGEE. CDR3 coding DNA: TGTGCCAGCAGCGTAGGGGGGGTTCCCAAACCTGGAACTGAAGCTTTCTTT. Protein: CASSVGGVPKPGTEAFF. The full variable domain, in which reference TRBV9 and TRBJ1-1 provide the parts outside the CDR3, is DSGVTQTPKHLITATGQRVTLRCSPRSGDLSVYWYQQSLDQGLQFLIQYYNGEERAKGNILERFSAQQFPDLHSELNLSSLELGDSALYFCASSVGGVPKPGTEAFFGQGTRLTVV.

This clonotype is medium-sized by share. The chain carries TRBV9 and TRBJ1-5; no definite D call. Trimming took off 2 bases at V and 0 bases at J, with 3 bases between the two ends. This CDR3 is 13 amino acids long. Germline lookup yields CDR1 SGDLS and CDR2 YYNGEE. In DNA, the CDR3 is TGTGCCAGCAGCGTCGGTAGCAATCAGCCCCAGCATTTT. Translation: CASSVGSNQPQHF.

This clonotype was recorded at least ten times. CDR3 nucleotides: TGTGCCAGCAGCGTAGGTGGTGTTAATGAGCAGTTCTTC. This codes for CASSVGGVNEQFF. This chain links TRBV9 with TRBJ2-1; D gene uncertain. CDR1 SGDLS and CDR2 YYNGEE come from the germline V gene. The CDR3 extends over 13 amino acids. V was cut by 0 bases and J by 7 bases, with 8 bases left in between.

This clonotype showed up many times. The chain carries TRBV9 and TRBJ2-3, with 11 bases that match TRBD2. The CDR3 is 15 residues long. With V trimmed by 0 bases and J by 5 bases, 2 bases remained unmatched. Germline values: CDR1 SGDLS, CDR2 YYNGEE. As DNA, the CDR3 is TGTGCCAGCAGCGTAGGTACTAGCGGGGGAGATACGCAGTATTTT. Translation: CASSVGTSGGDTQYF.

This clonotype occurred many times. This chain joins TRBV9 and TRBJ2-5; D not resolved. The V end was cut by 1 base, the J end by 2 bases, with 9 bases between. The CDR3 runs to 14 residues. CDR1 and CDR2 from the germline V gene are SGDLS and YYNGEE. CDR3 DNA: TGTGCCAGCAGCGTAAACGAGGAGCAAGAGACCCAGTACTTC. Translated, it gives CASSVNEEQETQYF.

By its share, this clonotype is medium-sized. The CDR3 bases are TGTGCCAGCAGCGTAGGATCTTACAATGAGCAGTTCTTC. Encoded protein: CASSVGSYNEQFF. J is TRBJ2-1 and V is TRBV9; no firm D call. Per germline, CDR1 SGDLS and CDR2 YYNGEE. The CDR3 extends over 13 amino acids. Trimming stripped 0 bases from V and 4 bases from J, with 5 bases between. Based on the CDR3 plus reference TRBV9 and TRBJ2-1, the full variable domain is DSGVTQTPKHLITATGQRVTLRCSPRSGDLSVYWYQQSLDQGLQFLIQYYNGEERAKGNILERFSAQQFPDLHSELNLSSLELGDSALYFCASSVGSYNEQFFGPGTRLTVL.

This clonotype was seen more than once but under ten times. J is TRBJ2-6 and V is TRBV9, with a weak D call TRBD2 (5 bases). The CDR3 sequence is 14 residues long. The V end lost 0 bases, the J end lost 4 bases, and 5 bases lay between the germline ends. Germline V CDR1 and CDR2: SGDLS, YYNGEE. CDR3 amino acids: CASSVGGGANVLTF. CDR3 DNA: TGTGCCAGCAGCGTAGGCGGGGGGGCCAACGTCCTGACTTTC.

In this sample, this clonotype turned up many times. The chain couples TRBV9 to TRBJ1-1; D remains ambiguous. Germline V lookup: CDR1 SGDLS, CDR2 YYNGEE. V was shortened by 4 bases and J by 1 base, with 14 bases between the two germline ends. CDR3 length: 15 amino acids. The CDR3: CASSPVSAQNTEAFF. CDR3 sequence (DNA): TGTGCCAGCAGCCCCGTTTCGGCTCAGAACACTGAAGCTTTCTTT.

In its sample, this clonotype was seen many times. The V gene is TRBV9, the J gene TRBJ1-4, with a tentative D call TRBD1 (6 bases). Trimming took 0 bases from V and 5 from J, leaving 8 bases between them. This CDR3 is 14 amino acids long. Germline V CDR1 and CDR2: SGDLS, YYNGEE. CDR3 coding DNA: TGTGCCAGCAGCGTAGGGACAGAGAATGAAAAACTGTTTTTT. Translating it yields CASSVGTENEKLFF. The full variable domain, rest sourced from reference TRBV9 and TRBJ1-4, is DSGVTQTPKHLITATGQRVTLRCSPRSGDLSVYWYQQSLDQGLQFLIQYYNGEERAKGNILERFSAQQFPDLHSELNLSSLELGDSALYFCASSVGTENEKLFFGSGTQLSVL.

With respect to this clonotype: One junction end disagrees with the germline gene, perhaps due to a read error. V and J are TRBV9 and TRBJ1-1; unclear D gene. Per germline, CDR1 SGDLS and CDR2 YYNGEE. The CDR3 length is 16 residues. CDR3 sequence reads: CASSVESGFVETESFF. CDR3 coding DNA: TGTGCCAGCAGCGTAGAGTCGGGCTTCGTTGAAACTGAATCTTTCTTT.

At least ten counts were recorded for this clonotype. This chain links TRBV9 with TRBJ1-2, with a weak D call TRBD1 (5 bases). This CDR3 has 14 amino acids. V dropped 4 bases and J dropped 4 bases, with 14 bases sitting between them. Germline CDR1 SGDLS, CDR2 YYNGEE. In DNA form, the CDR3 reads TGTGCCAGCAGCCCGGGTAGGGGAAGCTATGGCTACACCTTC. Translation: CASSPGRGSYGYTF.

This clonotype was seen ten or more times. This sequence joins TRBV9 and TRBJ2-3; D possibly corresponds to TRBD2 (7 bases). CDR1 SGDLS and CDR2 YYNGEE come from the germline V gene. This CDR3 spans 14 amino acids. Trimming pared 6 bases from V and 1 base from J, leaving 12 bases between. The CDR3 sequence: CASTQGGGTDTQYF. The CDR3 DNA is TGTGCCAGCACCCAAGGGGGGGGCACAGATACGCAGTATTTT.

This clonotype was seen at least ten times. One end of the junction varies from germline; a read error may be responsible. The V gene is TRBV12-5, the J gene TRBJ2-3, with D maybe TRBD2 (5 bases). CDR3 length: 11 amino acids. Germline lookup yields CDR1 LGHNT and CDR2 FRNRAP. This CDR3 is CASGPRGCDLF. CDR3 coding DNA: TGTGCTAGTGGTCCCCGGGGTTGTGACCTTTTT. Full variable domain (rest looked up from reference TRBV12-5 and TRBJ2-3): DARVTQTPRHKVTEMGQEVTMRCQPILGHNTVFWYRQTMMQGLELLAYFRNRAPLDDSGMPKDRFSAEMPDATLATLKIQPSEPRDSAVYFCASGPRGCDLFGPGTRLTVL.

This clonotype was seen ten or more times. This chain connects TRBV9 to TRBJ1-4, with 7 bases fitting TRBD1. The CDR3 is 17 amino acids. Germline V lookup: CDR1 SGDLS, CDR2 YYNGEE. V shed 0 bases and J 1 base; nucleotides not matched to a gene: 6. CDR3: CASSVGPGQRTNEKLFF. DNA of the CDR3: TGTGCCAGCAGCGTAGGACCGGGACAGAGAACTAATGAAAAACTGTTTTTT.

The chain uses TRBV9 and TRBJ2-1; unclear D gene. This CDR3 has 13 residues. V was clipped by 3 bases and J by 10 bases, with 14 bases between them. Germline V gene lookup returns CDR1 SGDLS and CDR2 YYNGEE. The CDR3 DNA is TGTGCCAGCAGCGCTGTGGTCCTCAGGGAGCAGTTCTTC. Its protein is CASSAVVLREQFF.

This clonotype was found many times. The chain employs TRBV9 and TRBJ2-2; tentatively, D is TRBD1 (6 bases). Trimming took 3 bases from V and 3 from J, leaving 12 bases between them. Germline V lookup: CDR1 SGDLS, CDR2 YYNGEE. The length of the CDR3 is 15 residues. The CDR3 DNA reads TGTGCCAGCAGCGCCCAGGGGAGCGACACCGGGGAGCTGTTTTTT. Translating gives CASSAQGSDTGELFF.

There are many counts of this clonotype. V usage is TRBV9 and J usage is TRBJ1-1, with TRBD1 matching 7 bases. The V gene end was trimmed by 4 bases and the J gene end by 3 bases; junction bases not matched to a gene: 15. Germline V gene sequence: CDR1 SGDLS, CDR2 YYNGEE. This CDR3 is 17 amino acids long. The CDR3 region is CASSLNIHRGLDTEAFF. CDR3 DNA: TGTGCCAGCAGCCTCAACATTCACAGGGGATTGGACACTGAAGCTTTCTTT.

This clonotype was seen ten or more times. The chain combines TRBV9 with TRBJ2-7, with a weak D call TRBD2 (5 bases). This CDR3 is built from 15 residues. V lost 2 bases and J 7 bases, leaving 19 bases between the germline ends. Germline CDR1 is SGDLS and CDR2 is YYNGEE. This chain's CDR3 is CASSVGPTILGEQYF. The CDR3 bases are TGTGCCAGCAGCGTCGGACCGACTATTTTGGGGGAGCAGTACTTC.

This clonotype was seen at least ten times. The chain joins TRBV9 to TRBJ1-4; 8 nucleotides line up with TRBD1. CDR3 size: 18 residues. With V trimmed by 3 bases and J by 5 bases, 15 bases remained unmatched. Germline CDR1 and CDR2: SGDLS and YYNGEE. The CDR3 sequence: CASSARDRSLRTNEKLFF. The CDR3 region has the DNA TGTGCCAGCAGCGCCCGGGACAGGAGCTTAAGGACCAATGAAAAACTGTTTTTT.

This clonotype was seen ten or more times. The chain uses TRBV9 and TRBJ1-3; weak D call: TRBD1 (5 bases). V was pared by 4 bases and J by 3 bases, with 17 bases between. CDR1 is SGDLS and CDR2 is YYNGEE in the germline V gene. The CDR3 has 16 residues. The DNA for the CDR3 is TGTGCCAGCAGCCCCGGGGGGGGAAGTGGTGGAAACACCATATATTTT. Amino acids: CASSPGGGSGGNTIYF. The full variable domain, rest sourced from reference TRBV9 and TRBJ1-3, is DSGVTQTPKHLITATGQRVTLRCSPRSGDLSVYWYQQSLDQGLQFLIQYYNGEERAKGNILERFSAQQFPDLHSELNLSSLELGDSALYFCASSPGGGSGGNTIYFGEGSWLTVV.

At least ten counts were recorded for this clonotype. The gene calls are TRBV9 and TRBJ2-3; 8 nucleotides match TRBD1. The CDR3 consists of 16 residues. The germline V gene has CDR1 SGDLS and CDR2 YYNGEE. The junction had 5 bases not matched to a gene; V was cut back by 2 bases and J by 0 bases. The CDR3 region has the DNA TGTGCCAGCAGCGTCACTCAGGGGGCAAGCACAGATACGCAGTATTTT. The encoded protein is CASSVTQGASTDTQYF.

This clonotype has at least ten counts. V usage is TRBV9 and J usage is TRBJ2-3, with D perhaps matching TRBD1 or TRBD2 (6 bases each). CDR1 is SGDLS, CDR2 YYNGEE, per germline. CDR3 length equals 15 residues. V lost 1 base and J lost 9, with 18 bases in between. The CDR3 loop is CASSVLEGGEDTQYF. The DNA of the CDR3 is TGTGCCAGCAGCGTACTCGAGGGGGGCGAGGACACGCAGTATTTT.

This clonotype has at least ten counts. The V gene is TRBV9, the J gene TRBJ1-1; 8 positions agree with TRBD1. The V and J ends lost 0 bases and 4 bases, in that order; junction bases with no gene match: 5. The germline V gene has CDR1 SGDLS and CDR2 YYNGEE. CDR3 length: 15 amino acids. The CDR3 DNA reads as TGTGCCAGCAGCGTAGGAACAGGGGGACCCACTGAAGCTTTCTTT. Amino acid sequence: CASSVGTGGPTEAFF. The full variable domain, its missing parts supplied by reference TRBV9 and TRBJ1-1, is DSGVTQTPKHLITATGQRVTLRCSPRSGDLSVYWYQQSLDQGLQFLIQYYNGEERAKGNILERFSAQQFPDLHSELNLSSLELGDSALYFCASSVGTGGPTEAFFGQGTRLTVV.

This clonotype was detected many times. The rearrangement links TRBV9 to TRBJ2-2; possibly TRBD1 or TRBD2 for D (5 bases each). The germline V gene has CDR1 SGDLS and CDR2 YYNGEE. This CDR3 spans 16 amino acids. V lost 2 bases to trimming and J lost 0 bases, with 11 bases between them. CDR3 nucleotides: TGTGCCAGCAGCGTGGGGACGTCAGCGAACACCGGGGAGCTGTTTTTT. Protein product: CASSVGTSANTGELFF. Looking up the rest from reference TRBV9 and TRBJ2-2 gives the full variable domain: DSGVTQTPKHLITATGQRVTLRCSPRSGDLSVYWYQQSLDQGLQFLIQYYNGEERAKGNILERFSAQQFPDLHSELNLSSLELGDSALYFCASSVGTSANTGELFFGEGSRLTVL.

This clonotype is labeled medium-sized. This chain joins TRBV9 and TRBJ1-6, with D perhaps matching TRBD1 (5 bases). CDR1 SGDLS and CDR2 YYNGEE come from the germline V gene. Deletions cut 5 bases from V and 8 bases from J, with 11 bases between. The CDR3 spans 13 residues. CDR3 coding DNA: TGTGCCAGCAGGAGGGGAGACGATTCACCCCTCCACTTT. It codes for CASRRGDDSPLHF.

This clonotype has a handful of counts. The V and J genes are TRBV9 and TRBJ1-1, with 8 bases that match TRBD1. The V and J ends lost 1 base and 11 bases, in that order; junction bases with no gene match: 13. Germline V lookup: CDR1 SGDLS, CDR2 YYNGEE. The CDR3 extends over 15 amino acids. CDR3 in amino acids: CASSVSWGMGQEAFF. The CDR3 DNA sequence: TGTGCCAGCAGCGTAAGTTGGGGTATGGGACAGGAGGCTTTCTTT.

This clonotype was counted many times. J is TRBJ2-1 and V is TRBV9; D is perhaps TRBD1 (6 bases). The CDR3 loop spans 17 amino acids. V shed 4 bases and J shed 1 base, with 18 bases lying between them. Germline V CDR1 and CDR2: SGDLS, YYNGEE. DNA for the CDR3: TGTGCCAGCAGCCCTCCAGCCGGGCAGGGGTCCTACAATGAGCAGTTCTTC. It translates to CASSPPAGQGSYNEQFF.

In its sample, this clonotype was seen many times. The V call is TRBV9, the J call TRBJ2-1, with 12 nucleotides matching TRBD2. The CDR3 runs to 16 residues. Trimming took 3 bases from V and 4 from J; bases not matched to a gene: 5. CDR1 and CDR2 from the germline V gene are SGDLS and YYNGEE. DNA for the CDR3: TGTGCCAGCAGCGGTACTAGCGGGGGGTTGTACAATGAGCAGTTCTTC. Translated: CASSGTSGGLYNEQFF.

This clonotype was seen repeatedly, ten times or more. The gene calls are TRBV9 and TRBJ2-4, with D hard to call. V was cut by 0 bases and J by 4 bases, with 5 bases left in between. The CDR3 extends over 13 amino acids. Per germline, CDR1 SGDLS and CDR2 YYNGEE. The DNA of the CDR3 is TGTGCCAGCAGCGTAGGCGGTAAAAACATTCAGTACTTC. This translates into CASSVGGKNIQYF. Full variable domain (outside the CDR3, taken from reference TRBV9 and TRBJ2-4): DSGVTQTPKHLITATGQRVTLRCSPRSGDLSVYWYQQSLDQGLQFLIQYYNGEERAKGNILERFSAQQFPDLHSELNLSSLELGDSALYFCASSVGGKNIQYFGAGTRLSVL.

This clonotype was observed many times. A much bigger clone sits one base away, suggesting this may be a read error. The chain combines TRBV21-1 with TRBJ2-3. TRBV21-1 is noted as a pseudogene. CDR3 length: 9 residues. The CDR3 region is CTSAVAQYF. The CDR3 DNA is TGTACCAGCGCAGTTGCGCAGTATTTT.

This clonotype appeared many times. The chain is built from TRBV9 and TRBJ2-1; 7 nucleotides align to TRBD2. J gave up 2 bases and V 3 bases, and 5 bases lay outside the gene matches. The length of the CDR3 is 15 residues. The germline V gene has CDR1 SGDLS and CDR2 YYNGEE. CDR3 loop: CASSGRLATYNEQFF. For the CDR3, the DNA is TGTGCCAGCAGCGGTAGACTAGCTACCTACAATGAGCAGTTCTTC.

The table lists this clonotype with many counts. The chain recombines TRBV9 with TRBJ1-2; tentative D call: TRBD1 (5 bases). Deletions cut 1 base from V and 3 bases from J, with 13 bases between. This CDR3 contains 15 residues. Germline loops: CDR1 SGDLS, CDR2 YYNGEE. The CDR3 sequence is CASSVTLGGDYGYTF. The DNA for the CDR3 is TGTGCCAGCAGCGTAACCCTCGGGGGTGACTATGGCTACACCTTC.